This T cell receptor (beta chain) was profiled in a study of CXCR3-negative and CXCR3-positive naive CD8 T cells. Looking at the study overall: Overall TRB read output was about 135 million, and each library contained about 1.5 +/- 0.3 million reads.

The sorter processed each CD8+ T cell subset in triplicate at 300,000 cells apiece. General study findings and limits: Diversity was high in both naive subsets and much lower in memory cells. Hydrophobicity of TRB CDR3s was greater in CXCR3-positive naive cells than in CXCR3-negative naive cells.

5' RACE with UMI labels generated the TRB cDNA libraries. TCRdb re-called the 5' RACE reads; one entry per CDR3 protein, DNA not given. The table lists over 150,000 distinct CDR3 sequences, with about 0.48% in the top ten. CDR1 is SGHVS and CDR2 is FQNEAQ in the germline V gene. The CDR3 is made up of 17 amino acids. In the case of this clonotype: What it recognizes is unknown.

The chain has TRBV7-8 and TRBJ1-1; TCRdb's D call, TRBD1, is unchecked because there is no DNA. The sample taken for sequencing was naive CXCR3+ CD8+ T cells from blood. Subset meaning: CD45RO-CCR7+CD27+CD95- naive CD8+ T cells expressing CXCR3 (TNR3+). The source is a human donor in good health. Some clones in this sample may be carry-over from other donors' samples. This CDR3 reads CASSLAAEGTGDTEAFF.